The present T cell receptor beta chain was sequenced within a study of chronic HIV infection and antiretroviral therapy (dated by TCRdb to 2013 to 2016). From the cysteine up to the phenylalanine, the CDR3 has a length of 13 residues. The DNA shown is the 39-base CDR3, in frame from base 1. V lost 5 bases and J lost 7 bases; the stretch between them is 15 bases long. A remark on this clonotype: The antigen this receptor binds is unknown. Per-base qualities were not stored, and no clone one base away is much larger.

Receptor libraries were prepared by 5' RACE. The instrument given in TCRdb is Illumina MiSeq. TCRdb reworked the public reads: Q25 trimming with fastp, MiXCR clone assembly, productive beta chains retained. Rows merge per CDR3 protein into single entries with the most common DNA and genes. Counted in this sample were 39,000 or so distinct CDR3 sequences; 8.2% of them appeared once. The top ten clones comprise around 3% of the sample. The sequence joins TRBV12-3 or TRBV12-4 to TRBJ2-7; the D gene is possibly TRBD1 or TRBD2, each agreeing over 5 bases. The source is an adult who had HIV and had not received antiretroviral therapy, or was an uninfected healthy control (not recorded which). The specimen was peripheral blood. The DNA is TGTGCCAGCAGTCTACGGGACCGCCAGGAGCAGTACTTC. This is translated as CASSLRDRQEQYF.